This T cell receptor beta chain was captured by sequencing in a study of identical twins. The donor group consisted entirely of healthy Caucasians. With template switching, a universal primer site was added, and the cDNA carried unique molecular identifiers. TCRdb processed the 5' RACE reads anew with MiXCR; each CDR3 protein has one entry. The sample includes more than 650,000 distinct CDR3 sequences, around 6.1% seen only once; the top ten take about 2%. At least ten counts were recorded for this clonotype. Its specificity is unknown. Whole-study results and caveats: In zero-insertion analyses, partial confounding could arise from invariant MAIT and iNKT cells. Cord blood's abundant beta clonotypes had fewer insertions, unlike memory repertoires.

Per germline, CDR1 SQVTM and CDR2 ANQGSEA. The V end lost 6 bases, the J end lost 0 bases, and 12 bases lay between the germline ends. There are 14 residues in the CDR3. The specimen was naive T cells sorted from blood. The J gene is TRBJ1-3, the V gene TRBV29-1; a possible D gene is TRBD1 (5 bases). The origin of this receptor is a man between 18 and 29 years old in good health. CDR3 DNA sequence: TGCAGCGTCTACGGACAACACTCTGGAAACACCATATATTTT. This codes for CSVYGQHSGNTIYF.